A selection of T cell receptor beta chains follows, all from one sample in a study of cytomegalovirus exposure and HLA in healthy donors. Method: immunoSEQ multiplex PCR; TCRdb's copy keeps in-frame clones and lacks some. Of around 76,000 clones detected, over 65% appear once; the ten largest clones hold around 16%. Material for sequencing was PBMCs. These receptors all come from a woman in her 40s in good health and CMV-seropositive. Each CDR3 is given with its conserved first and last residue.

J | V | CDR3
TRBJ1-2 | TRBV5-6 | CASSFGTGIQGGYTF
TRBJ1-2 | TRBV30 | CAWSVRTGSFSNYGYTF
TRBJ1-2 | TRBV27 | CASGAGQGASNYGYTF
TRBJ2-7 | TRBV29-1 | CSANTGTGAYEQYF
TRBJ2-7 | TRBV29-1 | CSVEFTGNYEQYF
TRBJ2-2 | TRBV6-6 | CASSYARGNTGELFF
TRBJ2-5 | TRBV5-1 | CASSSTGSQETQYF
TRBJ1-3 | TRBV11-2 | CASSLESAGQGSGNTIYF
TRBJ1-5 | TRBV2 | CASRLQGAQPQHF
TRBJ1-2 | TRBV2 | CASSEWGTFYTF
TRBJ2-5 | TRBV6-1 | CASSQGLAGYQETQYF
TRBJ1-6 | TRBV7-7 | CASSLNSNSPLHF
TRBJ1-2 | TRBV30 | CAWAPPGTPLHGYTF
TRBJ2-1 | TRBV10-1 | CASSESSGRFREQFF
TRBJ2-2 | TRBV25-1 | CASSEQRLAGELFF
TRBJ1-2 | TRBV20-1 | CSARQNYGYTF
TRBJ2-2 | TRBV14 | CASSLPGSGELFF
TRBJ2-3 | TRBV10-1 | CATRRTSSSTDTQYF
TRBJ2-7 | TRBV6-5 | CASTERASYEQYF
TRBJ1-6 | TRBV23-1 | CAKHFHPGEAASYNSPLHF
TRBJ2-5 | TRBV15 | CATSRALAGARETQYF
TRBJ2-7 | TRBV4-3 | CASSNSPTSGSDEQYF
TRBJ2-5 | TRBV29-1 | CSVATMAGAETQYF
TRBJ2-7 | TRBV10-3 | CAISDQRVSYEQYF
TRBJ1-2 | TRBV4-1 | CASSQDLSGTGELGYTF
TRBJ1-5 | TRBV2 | CASSGEGAGNQPQHF
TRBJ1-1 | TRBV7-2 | CASSLVSLTEAFF
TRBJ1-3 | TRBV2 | CASSVTGPSGNTIYF
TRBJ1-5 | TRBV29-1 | CSVGAGNQPQHF
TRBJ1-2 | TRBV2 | CASSPWGVGYTF
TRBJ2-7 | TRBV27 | CASRLPGETYEQYF
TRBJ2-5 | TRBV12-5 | CASGPGTLWETQYF
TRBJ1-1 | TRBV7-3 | CASSYSPGQLAFF
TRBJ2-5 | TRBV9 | CASSPHRGGETQYF
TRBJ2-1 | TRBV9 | CASSAFSGRSNNEQFF
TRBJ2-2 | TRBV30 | CACNFVGLAGLSGELFF
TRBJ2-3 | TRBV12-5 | CASGLVQGTSTDTQYF
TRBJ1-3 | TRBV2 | CASSAGGSAGNTIYF
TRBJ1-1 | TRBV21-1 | CASSPLSEAFF
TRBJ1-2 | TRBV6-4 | CASIPGEGYTF
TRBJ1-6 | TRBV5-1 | CASSPDRNPRALHF
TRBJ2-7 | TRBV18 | CASSPVGTSGSEQYF
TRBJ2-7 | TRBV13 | CASSLGGRAYEQYF